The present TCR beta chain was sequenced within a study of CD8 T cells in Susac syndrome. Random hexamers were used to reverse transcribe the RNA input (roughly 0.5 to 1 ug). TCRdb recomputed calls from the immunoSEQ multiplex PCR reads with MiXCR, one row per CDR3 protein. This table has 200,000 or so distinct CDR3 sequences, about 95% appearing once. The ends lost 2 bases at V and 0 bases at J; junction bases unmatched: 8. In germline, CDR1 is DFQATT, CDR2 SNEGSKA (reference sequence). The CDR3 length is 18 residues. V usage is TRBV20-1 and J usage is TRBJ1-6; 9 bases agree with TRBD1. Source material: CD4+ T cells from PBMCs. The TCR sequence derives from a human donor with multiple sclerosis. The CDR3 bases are TGCAGTGCTAGAACGGGACAGGGTCTCAACTCCTATAATTCACCCCTCCACTTT. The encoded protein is CSARTGQGLNSYNSPLHF.